The clone carrying this T cell receptor (beta chain) was seen only once. Its antigen is not identified. The data derive from a study of OX40 agonist ivuxolimab in advanced cancers. Whole-study context: Previous treatment with anti-PD-1, anti-PD-L1 or anti-CTLA-4 therapy was allowed; approximately 40% had received some. Findings and caveats of the study: Among T cells, CD8+ cells averaged more expanded clones than CD4+ cells.

Using immunoSEQ multiplex PCR, the repertoire was profiled, and TCRdb retains in-frame clones only, with some absent. The sample has roughly 100,000 clones; 90% to 95% are singletons. The length of the CDR3 is 12 residues. Deletions cut 5 bases from V and 7 bases from J, with 11 bases between. Germline CDR1 LNHNV, CDR2 YYDKDF (reference sequence). The starting material was CD4+ or CD8+ T cells sorted from blood, obtained in a trial of the OX40 agonist ivuxolimab. The chain uses TRBV15 and TRBJ1-1; D is unclear. The receptor's source is an adult with an advanced solid tumor such as melanoma, head and neck, liver or kidney cancer. CDR3 sequence: CATSHGLFEAFF. The CDR3 DNA sequence: TGTGCCACCAGCCATGGACTCTTTGAAGCTTTCTTT.